What follows describes a single TCR beta chain. Its antigen target is currently unknown. Base qualities were left out, and no much larger clone turns up one base away. The germline V gene sets CDR1 to SNHLY and CDR2 to FYNNEI. Inclusive of the bounding cysteine and phenylalanine, the CDR3 is 15 residues long. Of the read, only the CDR3 DNA is kept; its 45 bases are in frame from base 1. V gives up 10 bases and J gives up 5 bases, and the segment between their germline ends measures 23 bases. The sample is drawn from a study of T cells in Graves' hyperthyroidism and ophthalmopathy (dated by TCRdb to about 2019). With regard to the full study: To identify TCR V-J signatures that set the groups apart, the researchers used a discovery cohort of 100 or so patients, made up of under 45 with Graves' ophthalmopathy and about 59 with stable Graves' hyperthyroidism. Whether ophthalmopathy could be predicted prospectively was tested in an independent validation cohort made up of under 20 hyperthyroidism patients plus 17 patients who later progressed to ophthalmopathy. The 95 to 100 discovery patients were randomly split 7:3 into training and test sets. In addition, the study compared T-cell repertoires in thyroid tissue and in blood from five or six Graves' hyperthyroidism patients. Following sampling, methimazole starting at 30 mg daily was given to hyperthyroidism patients, and high-dose intravenous methylprednisolone was given to ophthalmopathy patients. The paper describes TCR Vbeta CDR3 sequencing of 140 or so peripheral blood samples, made up of approximately 40 ophthalmopathy patients, some 80 hyperthyroidism patients and around 17 progressor patients. Overall study results and their limits: During validation, the model predicted progression to ophthalmopathy a median of about 6.5 months ahead of onset, with around 65% sensitivity and roughly 75% specificity. Most expanded thyroid clonotypes (frequency above 0.001) were also found in blood, which suggests that blood repertoires may mirror thyroid immune responses. Ophthalmopathy was separated from stable hyperthyroidism by a 13 V-J signature model, with approximately 89% sensitivity and around 81% specificity obtained in cross-validation and 80%/75% obtained in testing. Sample size was not statistically predetermined, and investigators were not blinded to group allocation.

The study excluded patients with uncontrolled infections, other autoimmune diseases, pregnancy or lactation. Diagnoses were based on clinical symptoms, serum thyroxine and TRAb, thyroid ultrasound and orbital computed tomography. Total RNA was extracted with Trizol reagent, and quality was checked on an Agilent 2100 Bioanalyzer. TCR beta CDR3 regions were amplified from RNA transcripts. The first round of RT-PCR for the TCR CDR3 was performed with the HTBI primer set and the Qiagen OneStep RT-PCR kit. A second multiplex PCR round built the libraries, followed by size selection and purification. The libraries were sequenced on an Illumina HiSeq2000 using paired-end 100 bp reads. Turning to the authors' computational methods: SOAPnuke was used to process the raw data, throwing out any read that contained adapters or uncalled bases, had a mean Phred below 15, or lacked an exact constant-primer or identifier match. COPE v1.2.5 was used to merge high-quality paired reads, and clonotypes were defined as unique nucleotide sequences. Clonotypes were aligned to IMGT TRBV, TRBD and TRBJ reference segments using MiTCR v1.1. The analysis was restricted to V-J combinations with a frequency above 0.0001, which together covered just over 99% of the repertoires. The TCS score was defined as F50 (clonal expansion) divided by E x V (chaos), with BLOSUM62-based TCRdist calculated between CDR3 peptides within each V-J. Welch's t-statistics and random forest reduced 500 to 650 V-J features to 13, which were used in a naive Bayes classifier (R e1071). The Morisita-Horn index was used to measure how similar the thyroid and blood repertoires were. Using fastp at Q25 and MiXCR, TCRdb reprocessed the public reads and kept productive beta chains. One record per CDR3 amino acid sequence lists the most common genes and DNA. What appears here as the V and J calls and clone size reflects TCRdb's work, not the paper's. The sample contains approximately 700,000 distinct CDR3 sequences, just under 45% of them found a single time. The ten biggest clones cover less than 9.5% of the sample.

The sequenced sample was peripheral blood or thyroid tissue (not recorded which). Recombination linked TRBV2 to TRBJ1-2, and perhaps TRBD1 as D gene, on 5 matching bases. This receptor was taken from an adult man with Graves' disease, either hyperthyroidism or ophthalmopathy (not recorded which). The nucleotide sequence reads as follows: TGTGCCACCACGAAATATCGGGGGGAGAAGTATGGCTACACCTTC. Its protein is CATTKYRGEKYGYTF.